Listed here are 10 T cell receptor beta chains from one sample, sequenced in a study of monozygotic twins with inflammatory bowel disease. TCRdb re-called the 5' RACE reads and gives one entry per CDR3 protein, without DNA. Here the sample table reports approximately 160,000 distinct CDR3 sequences. The specimen was blood. These receptors were obtained from a human donor with ulcerative colitis or Crohn's disease, or a healthy co-twin of an affected twin (not recorded which).

The rearrangement uses TRBV18 and TRBJ1-1. Germline lookup yields CDR1 KGHSH and CDR2 LQKENI. The CDR3 sequence is 13 residues long. The CDR3 here is CASSPVTTAVAFF.

This sequence joins TRBV12-3 or TRBV12-4 and TRBJ1-1; TCRdb selects TRBD1, and the lack of DNA leaves this call unchecked. The CDR3 consists of 12 residues. This CDR3 is CASRTGFTEAFF.

V and J are TRBV28 and TRBJ2-1; lacking DNA, the TRBD2 call made by TCRdb goes unchecked. This CDR3 has 16 amino acids. The germline CDR1 and CDR2 sequences are MDHEN and SYDVKM. The CDR3 here is CASSLPPSGSYNEQFF.

The chain carries TRBV29-1 and TRBJ2-2. CDR1 is SQVTM, CDR2 ANQGSEA, per germline. The CDR3 has 13 amino acids. The CDR3 protein is CSVVLGHTGELFF.

The V call is TRBV3-1, the J call TRBJ1-1; TCRdb calls TRBD1, which cannot be checked without DNA. This CDR3 spans 16 amino acids. From germline, CDR1 is LGHDT and CDR2 YNNKEL (reference sequence). CDR3 loop: CASSPHRAGGNTEAFF. Filled out from reference TRBV3-1 and TRBJ1-1, the complete variable domain reads DTAVSQTPKYLVTQMGNDKSIKCEQNLGHDTMYWYKQDSKKFLKIMFSYNNKELIINETVPNRFSPKSPDKAHLNLHINSLELGDSAVYFCASSPHRAGGNTEAFFGQGTRLTVV.

The chain uses TRBV20-1 and TRBJ2-7; TCRdb proposes TRBD2, but this gene call is untestable without DNA. Germline CDR1 and CDR2: DFQATT and SNEGSKA (reference sequence). The CDR3 is 15 residues long. The CDR3 protein is CSASGLAGGSYEQYF.

The chain employs TRBV20-1 and TRBJ2-3; no DNA is available, so the TRBD2 call from TCRdb remains unchecked. The CDR3 is made up of 15 amino acids. The germline gives CDR1 DFQATT, CDR2 SNEGSKA (reference sequence). CDR3 region: CSAGTSGRATDTQYF.

V and J are TRBV5-4 and TRBJ1-2; there is no DNA to check the TCRdb D call of TRBD1. Germline lookup yields CDR1 SGHNT and CDR2 YYREEE (reference sequence). CDR3 size: 15 residues. The CDR3 loop reads CASSKPGQGDYGYTF.

This chain connects TRBV15 to TRBJ2-6. This CDR3 comprises 12 residues. Germline V CDR1 and CDR2: LNHNV, YYDKDF (reference sequence). The CDR3 protein is CATSRESNVLTF.

The chain links TRBV20-1 to TRBJ1-1; TCRdb calls TRBD1, which cannot be checked without DNA. Germline V lookup: CDR1 DFQATT, CDR2 SNEGSKA (reference sequence). The CDR3 extends over 14 amino acids. The CDR3 is CSARLQGRNTEAFF.